This entry features one T cell receptor (beta chain) sequence. The antigen this receptor binds is unknown. No much larger clonotype is one base removed from it; base qualities were not supplied. During the collection period, no infections or other immune events were recorded for the healthy donors. Time-dependent variance in a beta-binomial model of T-cell clone differential abundance was calibrated using healthy-donor blood repertoires as a training cohort. The training cohort was composed of 10 or so healthy donors, 3 female and 7 male. Donor ages ranged from roughly 29 to 64 years, with an average of roughly 40 years. Whole blood from each healthy donor was obtained from a commercial supplier and was collected at three time points around 15 days apart. Genomic DNA was extracted from unsorted whole blood for immunosequencing. This sample is part of a study of identifying expanded T cells in peripheral blood (dated by TCRdb to about 2019). Context from the whole study: Four technical replicates, made by sequencing separate aliquots from the same pool of genomic DNA, were compared pairwise.

Deletion took 1 base off V and 2 bases off J, with a span of 12 bases between the germline ends. There are 16 amino acids in the CDR3, from cysteine to phenylalanine inclusive. The sequence is cut down to CDR3 DNA, 48 bases in frame from base 1. Via the germline V gene, CDR1 is LGHNA and CDR2 YNFKEQ. Here is what the overall study found, with its caveats: Across all healthy-donor time intervals, the beta-binomial model significantly cut both the number of clones called differentially abundant and the false-positive rate. About 1.1 differentially abundant clones were flagged by the binomial model between technical replicates, whereas about 16 and 20 were flagged over two weeks and four weeks, respectively. The authors expected biological variance in healthy repertoires might increase further over much longer intervals such as months to years. In all healthy donors, the variance in clone template counts between samples taken around two weeks apart rose significantly as total template count increased.

TCRbeta CDR3 regions were profiled with the immunoSEQ Assay using bias-controlled multiplex PCR amplification of genomic DNA. In the paper's pipeline: To quantify the absolute abundance of each unique TCRbeta CDR3 region, the sequences were collapsed and filtered. Differential abundance was tested with two models: a binomial (Fisher-equivalent) model and a beta-binomial model that adds time-dependent variance fitted from healthy donors. Clones with fewer than 5 combined templates were excluded, and clones with Benjamini-Hochberg FDR below 0.01 were called differentially abundant. Using the form v = (b*log(k)+a)^2, the beta-binomial variance was modeled as a function of the total template count across the two samples. TCRdb mirrors the immuneACCESS table, restricted to in-frame sequences. Some clones are absent from its copies; in checked studies, under half trace to an unresolved V gene, and the reason for the others is unknown. D and trimming come from the DNA, and the V and J calls and clone size come from that table. The sample records 83,000 or so clones, roughly 90% of which are singletons. Of the sample, around 3.8% falls within the top ten clones.

The receptor chain draws on TRBV4-2 and TRBJ1-3; the D gene identity is not certain. Sequencing used blood. The receptor was derived from a person between 18 and 70 years old in good health. The CDR3 amino acid sequence is: CASSQAATDPGNTIYF. In nucleotide form, the sequence is TGTGCCAGCAGCCAAGCCGCCACAGACCCTGGAAACACCATATATTTT.